This note documents a single T cell receptor (beta chain) sequence. Its antigen is still unknown. V was pared by 3 bases and J by 0 bases, with 7 bases between. The length of the CDR3 is 14 residues. The germline V gene encodes CDR1 SEHNR and CDR2 FQNEAQ (reference sequence). Treatment noted: roughly 19 received Ad26.COV2.S at low or high dose, single or two shots; five or six received placebo; per-sample allocation not given. Samples came from day 63 after the first vaccine or placebo injection. The administered vaccine (an Ad26 vector) expressed Wuhan-strain SARS-CoV-2 spike. This entry belongs to a study of Ad26.COV2.S vaccination and SARS-CoV-2 variants. Study in general: The trial was COV1001 and the donor's arm was Ad26.COV2.S. Whole-study findings and limits: Spike-specific TCR breadth in vaccine recipients exceeded that seen in placebo recipients. Similar non-spike TCR breadth was seen in vaccine and placebo recipients.

Sequencing used immunoSEQ multiplex PCR; TCRdb keeps in-frame clones, though not all of them. The data contain around 400,000 clones, roughly 90% of them seen just once; the ten biggest clones take up 1.9%. The source is a person aged 18-65 years who received the Ad26.COV2.S COVID-19 vaccine or a placebo. This chain links TRBV7-9 with TRBJ2-3, with unresolved D. The material was peripheral blood, obtained in a trial of Ad26.COV2.S vaccine versus placebo. CDR3 sequence (DNA): TGTGCCAGCAGCTTGTTAGGCAGCACAGATACGCAGTATTTT. The encoded protein is CASSLLGSTDTQYF.